This record covers a single T cell receptor beta chain. Losses at the gene ends were 5 bases for V and 1 base for J; bases not matched to a gene: 3. The germline V gene encodes CDR1 MRHNA and CDR2 SNTAGT. The CDR3 runs to 14 residues. In the source study's methods: Counts of nucleated cells, estimated from reference gene primer amplification, were obtained. The method was immunoSEQ multiplex PCR; TCRdb's version includes in-frame clones alone and lacks a portion of them. That table supplies the V and J calls and clone size; D and trimming were determined from the DNA. The sample has some 300,000 clones, 65% to 90% seen once; the top ten hold about an eighth. The data stem from a study of blood T cell repertoires in COVID-19. Study details: COVID-19 samples collected from the United States, Italy and Spain covered acute and convalescent phases. Sample material is recorded as cDNA or gDNA derived from T cells, B-cell-depleted T cells, or PBMCs.

Sequenced input: peripheral blood. J is TRBJ2-3 and V is TRBV6-4, with 7 bases aligning to TRBD2. The source of this sequence is a woman aged 70 to 79 with COVID-19, enrolled during active disease. The CDR3 DNA is TGTGCCAGCAGTCCGAGCGGGGGCACAGATACGCAGTATTTT. Translating it yields CASSPSGGTDTQYF.